Here is one T cell receptor (delta chain) with its context. V shed 0 bases and J 0 bases; nucleotides not matched to a gene: 21. This CDR3 is built from 21 residues. CDR1 and CDR2 from the germline V gene are GEAIGNYY and EKD. This sample is drawn from a study of gamma-delta T cells after stem cell transplantation. TCRdb reapplied CATT to the RT-PCR reads. The sample contains some 2,900 delta-chain clones, 3.1% of which appear only once. What was sequenced was gamma-delta T cells. The source is a human donor. It is not recorded whose cells these are; they may come from a transplant donor. The chain has TRDV2 and TRDJ1, with 7 nucleotides matching TRDD3. The DNA for the CDR3 is TGTGCCTGTGACACCGTTATCGGTTCGGTTGGGGGAACGGGTCACACCGATAAACTCATCTTT. It yields the protein CACDTVIGSVGGTGHTDKLIF.